The T cell receptor beta chain under discussion was sequenced for a study of cytomegalovirus exposure and HLA in healthy donors (dated by TCRdb to 2015 to 2018). As for the study more broadly: According to an earlier analysis of 587 of the donors, about 179 million T cells yielded over 90 million unique TCR beta sequences and around 300 Gb of sequence data. Around 300 gigabases of sequencing data and approximately 85 million unique TCR sequences were included in an early release covering 550 to 800 HLA-typed donors. The genetic ancestry cluster associated with self-reported Caucasian donors included 81% of the approximately 400 genotyped donors. The study was designed to test whether signatures of past pathogen exposure could be identified by cataloging public T cell receptors. The T cell repertoires of 700 or so subjects were profiled by immunosequencing and related to cytomegalovirus serostatus. Besides the first cohort of some 670 subjects, a separate validation cohort made up of 90 to 150 different subjects was used. To predict cytomegalovirus infection status, the study combined high-throughput TCR immunosequencing, statistical association of individual TCRs with disease status, and machine learning. A later analysis re-examined previously published TCR beta repertoires from roughly 720 donors and added high-resolution HLA genotyping to investigate patterns of TCR occurrence. The later analysis used no new phenotypic data to find candidate immune exposures, relying instead on TCR beta sequences and their occurrence across donors. In an earlier analysis of over 550 of the donors, high-throughput TCR beta sequencing was used to judge whether each TCR beta V gene segment behaved as functional or pseudogenic. Donor age, sex, ethnicity and CMV serostatus were compiled alongside the repertoire data. In a later genetic analysis, genome-wide SNP genotypes for about three fifths of the roughly 670 donors were used, and that subset was treated as a discovery cohort. Every discovery cohort repertoire had been produced on one sequencing platform. Both class I and class II loci were covered by HLA typing, at four-digit resolution. The number of donors typed differed by locus, with roughly 620-630 for A, B, C, DRB1 and DQB1, roughly 520 for DQA1, 600 to 610 for DPA1, and some 440 for DPB1. Several DR-DQ haplotypes were handled as single units for association and clustering because linkage in the cohort was strong. Across some 400 genotyped donors of the cohort, an average of approximately 240,000 unique TCR beta nucleotide sequences per donor were sequenced, and roughly 20% of those sequences were non-productive.

In total, just over 650 healthy bone marrow donors made up the cohort. Cohort members were all nominally healthy when sampled, although unrecorded immune exposures were likely present. The donor was CMV seronegative and belonged to the group of 320 or so seronegative cohort members. A peripheral blood sample was provided by each donor, and peripheral blood mononuclear cells were used for TCR beta sequencing. The Qiagen DNeasy Blood Extraction Kit was used to extract genomic DNA from the blood cell samples. The CDR3 runs 17 amino acids, cysteine and phenylalanine included. Only CDR3 DNA is held: 51 bases, read in frame from base 1. Per the germline V gene (reference sequence), GTSNPN is the CDR1 and SVGIG is the CDR2. V drops 0 bases and J drops 0 bases, leaving 15 bases in between. Broad study findings and their caveats: In a later analysis, TCR association rates were found to vary across HLA loci, with the most associated TCRs seen for DRB1 alleles and the fewest for HLA-C alleles. Most TCR sequences were seen in very few donors, while some public TCRs were found in many individuals. Specific HLA alleles were associated with 15,000 to 20,000 TCR beta sequences at a false discovery rate of 0.05 in a later analysis. For the cohort, immune exposure information was limited to CMV serostatus. Some IMGT-functional V segments, including TRBV6-2 and TRBV6-3, could not be told apart with the 87-base-pair reads, so those segments were excluded. An association between a missense DCLRE1C variant and V-gene and J-gene trimming of TCR beta chains was found in a later genetic analysis and replicated in an independent cohort. A later genetic analysis reported fewer N-insertions in productive TCRs among donors in an Asian-associated ancestry cluster than the roughly 700-donor mean. Three of the identified cytomegalovirus-associated TCR beta chains were confirmed in vitro to be specific for cytomegalovirus antigens. The classifier was reported to diagnose cytomegalovirus status with high specificity and sensitivity in both the original cohort and the validation cohort. The cohort was sequenced for TCR beta chains only, and without alpha or paired-chain data the features that could be detected were limited. The authors suggested that the approach could potentially be extended to other disease states and immunological phenotypes. A further reported finding was that TCR beta sequences accurately predicted the HLA-A and HLA-B alleles for most subjects in the first cohort. A later analysis found that HLA-associated TCR beta chains were more clonally expanded and had lower generation probabilities than equally common non-associated chains. Most CMV-associated TCR beta chains appeared to be HLA-restricted in a later analysis, and the HLA associations seemed to be driven largely by CMV exposure. When HLA alleles, especially DR and DQ, strongly co-occurred, TCR associations were difficult to assign to individual alleles. A group of highly shared sequence variants was considered likely to be a technical artifact of the sequencing pipeline. Correlated functional status among segregating V segments might be attributable to linkage disequilibrium, but an unknown experimental factor could not be ruled out. The study listed approximately 160 TCR beta chains as associated with cytomegalovirus. Because HLA typing was missing for some donors at each locus, association tests included only the typed subset. The presence/absence analyses assumed that sequencing depth was roughly uniform across donors, and that assumption may not be true. Because counts were too low, approximately 15 rarely observed V segments, including chromosome 9 orphons, were excluded from the earlier analysis of several hundred of the donors. An earlier analysis of approximately 530 of the donors showed that most TCR beta V segments appeared in productive rearrangements either about 90% or about 30% of the time, which broadly matched IMGT annotations. A later analysis reported that several top co-occurrence clusters appeared linked to parvovirus B19, influenza, CMV and Epstein-Barr virus.

This clone turned up a few times. Its recognized antigen is unknown. Base qualities are not recorded, but no much larger clone differs from it by a single base. Library preparation used the immunoSEQ multiplex PCR assay. A mixture of 60 forward primers for TCR Vbeta segments and 13 reverse primers for TCR Jbeta segments was used in the multiplex PCR. The CDR3 region of rearranged TCR beta genes was amplified from genomic DNA by a multiplex PCR assay. Amplified TCR beta libraries were sequenced as 87-base-pair reads on the Illumina HiSeq System. In the paper's pipeline: A later analysis tallied 75 million to 95 million unique TCR beta chains across the 650 to 750 repertoires, and 10 million to 11 million of those chains were shared by two or more donors. Raw reads were error-corrected and collapsed into unique sequences by a nearest-neighbor algorithm in which closely related sequences were merged to remove PCR and sequencing errors. CDR3 sequences were aligned to IMGT reference sequences to assign V, D and J gene segments. For a sequence to be retained, a match of at least six nucleotides to both a V gene segment and a J gene segment was required. A rearrangement was called productive if the CDR3 had no stop codons and remained in frame with V and J, and every other rearrangement was called non-productive. Following IMGT convention, CDR3 was defined as the stretch from the second conserved V-encoded cysteine up to the conserved J-encoded phenylalanine. The earlier analysis of about 530 of the donors excluded any sequence lacking an unambiguous match to a single V gene segment. An earlier analysis of 450 to 650 of the donors called V segments functional above 56.7% productive rearrangements and segregating when the between-donor standard deviation exceeded 5%. A statistical classification framework was built for diagnosing cytomegalovirus status from the catalog of TCR beta chain sequences. V and J gene assignment, in a later analysis, came from comparing TCR nucleotide sequences with IMGT/GENE-DB human TR gene sequences. A later analysis assigned CDR3 sequences and most-parsimonious VDJ recombination scenarios with the TCRdist pipeline. In a later analysis, every TCR beta chain was defined by the combination of its CDR3 amino acid sequence and its V-gene family, and reads without a unique V-gene family were dropped. In a later analysis, fewer than 600 highly shared, low-generation-probability nucleotide sequences were removed to address suspected cross-contamination and a sequencing artifact. For each public chain, a later analysis derived a clonal expansion index from normalized ranks of inferred template counts within each repertoire. A later analysis computed generation probabilities with a VDJ recombination model fitted to out-of-frame rearrangements, and checked the results against IGoR. In a later analysis, TCR-TCR, TCR-HLA and TCR-CMV co-occurrence was scored with hypergeometric tests, and a repertoire-size bias correction was applied to TCR pairs. A later analysis estimated false discovery rates by permuting HLA or CMV assignments 20 times. In a later analysis, co-occurring TCRs were grouped using DBSCAN, with TCRdist sequence similarity added in when clustering inside HLA-allele-positive subsets. Repertoires with fewer than 30,000 or more than 120,000 public chains, plus five repertoires with anomalous nucleotide sharing, were excluded from co-occurrence clustering. TCRdb limited this immuneACCESS table to in-frame rearrangements with V and J called. A share of clones is missing; checked studies link under half to unresolved V genes, and the rest is unexplained. The V and J calls and clone size come from that table; D and trimming were worked out from the DNA. The sample yields approximately 90,000 clones; under 9% were counted once. The ten top clones hold 2% to 2.5% of the sample.

The receptor comes from a man aged 50 or older in good health and CMV-seronegative. The sample taken for sequencing was PBMCs. Here the chain combines TRBV30 and TRBJ2-4; the D gene is perhaps TRBD2, from 5 matching bases. The CDR3 region: CAWSVPSGRLAKNIQYF. The nucleotide sequence is TGTGCCTGGAGTGTACCCAGCGGCCGACTAGCCAAAAACATTCAGTACTTC.